The text below deals with one TCR beta chain. Total RNA was extracted at no less than 6 micrograms per sample. This sample was included in a study of blood T cells in healthy people across ages. Across the whole study: About one barcoded beta molecule per two T cells was the capture yield of template switching.

The authors ran a second PCR of roughly 6 to 12 cycles using a sample-barcoded 5' primer and a J-beta primer mix. Each of the cDNA molecules was tagged by a template-switch adaptor with 12 random nucleotides. TCRdb passed the 5' RACE reads through MiXCR, listing each CDR3 protein once. Of 1.2 million to 1.5 million distinct CDR3 sequences in the sample, approximately 59% were seen once. This CDR3 comprises 14 residues. Trimming shortened V by 5 bases and J by 4 bases, and 14 bases separated the two germline ends. Germline CDR1 SGHAT, CDR2 FQDESV (reference sequence). This chain connects TRBV11-1 to TRBJ1-2; D might be TRBD1 (5 bases). The clonotype originates from a young man in good health. What was sequenced was blood. The CDR3, as DNA: TGTGCCAGCAGCCCGACTGGGGACCCCTATGGCTACACCTTC. Translating gives CASSPTGDPYGYTF.